The 3 T cell receptor beta chains listed next were all sequenced from one sample in a study of blood T cell repertoires in COVID-19. Data came from immunoSEQ multiplex PCR; TCRdb stores just in-frame clones and leaves some out. This table has around 440,000 clones, around 88% appearing once. The material sequenced was peripheral blood. The receptor set was obtained from a woman aged 50 to 65 with COVID-19, enrolled during active disease.

This chain links TRBV3-1 (or the pseudogene TRBV3-2) with TRBJ1-1; TRBD1 agrees at 7 bases. CDR3 length equals 13 residues. J gave up 10 bases and V 3 bases, and 8 bases lay outside the gene matches. CDR1 and CDR2 from the germline V gene are LGHDT and YNNKEL (reference sequence). The CDR3 sequence is CASSQRQGFTAFF. CDR3 DNA: TGTGCCAGCAGCCAGAGACAGGGTTTTACAGCTTTCTTT.

There are a few counts of this clone. Other DNA sequences in this sample translate to the same CDR3. The V gene is TRBV9, the J gene TRBJ1-2, with D possibly matching TRBD1 (6 bases). The germline CDR1 and CDR2 sequences are SGDLS and YYNGEE. This CDR3 comprises 13 residues. V was pared by 4 bases and J by 5 bases, with 12 bases between. Written as DNA, the CDR3 is TGTGCCAGCAGCTCTACAGGGATTTATGGCTACACCTTC. Protein sequence: CASSSTGIYGYTF.

This chain connects TRBV7-9 to TRBJ1-3; tentative D call: TRBD1 (6 bases). The CDR3 runs to 12 residues. Per germline, CDR1 SEHNR and CDR2 FQNEAQ (reference sequence). V gave up 8 bases and J gave up 8 bases, with 13 bases separating them. The CDR3 DNA is TGTGCCAGCCAGGGGTATTCATACACCATATATTTT. Its translation: CASQGYSYTIYF.